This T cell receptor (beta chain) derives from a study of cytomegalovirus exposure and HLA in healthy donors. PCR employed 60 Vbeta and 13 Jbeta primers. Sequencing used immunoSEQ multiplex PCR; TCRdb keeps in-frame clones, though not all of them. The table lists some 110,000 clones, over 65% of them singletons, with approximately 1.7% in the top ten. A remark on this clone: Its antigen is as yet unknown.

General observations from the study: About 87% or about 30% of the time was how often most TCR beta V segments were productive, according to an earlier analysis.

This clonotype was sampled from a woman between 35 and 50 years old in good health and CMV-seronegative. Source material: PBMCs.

The CDR3 here is CASSARRGNEKLFF. CDR3 nucleotides: TGTGCCAGTAGTGCCAGACGGGGTAATGAAAAACTGTTTTTT. The rearrangement joins TRBV19 to TRBJ1-4; D unclear. CDR1 is LNHDA and CDR2 is SQIVND in the germline V gene (reference sequence). V lost 5 bases, J lost 4 bases, and 11 bases lay in between. CDR3 length: 14 residues.